The present T cell receptor beta chain was sequenced within a study of tumor-infiltrating lymphocytes in localized non-small cell lung cancer. The CDR3 consists of 14 residues. V gave up 0 bases and J gave up 2 bases; unmatched junction bases: 1. The germline V gene has CDR1 SGHRS and CDR2 YFSETQ. The assay was immunoSEQ multiplex PCR, and TCRdb's table has in-frame clones only and misses some. Of around 13,000 clones listed, 60% to 85% are singletons. V is TRBV5-1 and J is TRBJ1-2; 7 bases agree with TRBD1. This sequence originates from a human donor with non-small cell lung cancer. The sample comprised lung tumor tissue. CDR3 nucleotides: TGCGCCAGCAGCTTGGACAGGGGAAACTATGGCTACACCTTC. This translates into CASSLDRGNYGYTF.